The 21 T cell receptor beta chains reported below all come from one sample, sequenced in a study of cytomegalovirus exposure and HLA in healthy donors. Produced via immunoSEQ multiplex PCR; TCRdb's table is partial and in-frame only. The table lists some 140,000 clones, 75% to 90% of them singletons, with more than 20% in the top ten. Sequencing used PBMCs. The receptor set was obtained from a man younger than 30 in good health and CMV-seropositive.

CDR3 nucleotides: TGTGCCAGCAGTCAGGGACTACCCCCCTACGAGCAGTACTTC. This translates into CASSQGLPPYEQYF. The chain recombines TRBV27 with TRBJ2-7; TRBD2 matches at 7 bases. Germline V CDR1 and CDR2: MNHEY, SMNVEV (reference sequence). CDR3 size: 14 residues. V was pared by 5 bases and J by 2 bases, with 6 bases of the junction left unmatched.

This rearrangement joins TRBV27 to TRBJ1-1; D unclear. The V end lost 5 bases, the J end lost 0 bases, and 7 bases lay between the germline ends. This CDR3 has 13 residues. Germline-derived CDR1 and CDR2 are MNHEY and SMNVEV (reference sequence). The CDR3 DNA is TGTGCCAGCAGTCTATTAATGAACACTGAAGCTTTCTTT. Amino acid sequence: CASSLLMNTEAFF.

In DNA, the CDR3 is TGTGCCAGCAGCTTAGTAGGGGACACGCGAGAGCAGTTCTTC. Translation gives CASSLVGDTREQFF. The chain uses TRBV11-2 and TRBJ2-1; D perhaps matches TRBD1 (6 bases). Germline V CDR1 and CDR2: SGHAT, FQNNGV. Trimming stripped 1 base from V and 10 bases from J, with 14 bases between. The CDR3 is made up of 14 amino acids.

The V and J genes are TRBV13 and TRBJ1-4, with 8 bases matching TRBD1. V lost 2 bases to trimming and J lost 8 bases; unmatched junction nucleotides: 10. CDR1 and CDR2 from the germline V gene are PRHDT and FYEKMQ (reference sequence). The CDR3 length is 16 residues. The chain's CDR3 is CASSLKLSGGHEKLFF. CDR3 in DNA: TGTGCCAGCAGCTTAAAGTTGTCAGGGGGCCACGAAAAACTGTTTTTT.

This chain uses TRBV2 with TRBJ2-5; possibly TRBD2 for D (6 bases). Germline V gives CDR1 SNHLY, CDR2 FYNNEI. Trimming removed 6 bases at V and 2 bases at J, with 7 bases between. The CDR3 loop spans 12 amino acids. The CDR3 loop is CASRGLQETQYF. DNA for the CDR3: TGTGCCAGCAGGGGACTTCAAGAGACCCAGTACTTC.

The chain joins TRBV9 to TRBJ2-7; 8 nucleotides align to TRBD2. The germline CDR1 and CDR2 sequences are SGDLS and YYNGEE. The CDR3 totals 16 residues. With 4 bases clipped from V and 3 bases from J, the junction kept 12 bases outside the gene matches. The DNA for the CDR3 is TGTGCCAGCAGCCCCACGGGAGGGGGAGGTGGCTACGAGCAGTACTTC. Translation gives CASSPTGGGGGYEQYF.

The chain uses TRBV9 and TRBJ2-7; D is perhaps TRBD1 (6 bases). The CDR3 runs 15 residues. Trimming shortened V by 2 bases and J by 0 bases, and 12 bases separated the two germline ends. Germline CDR1 and CDR2: SGDLS and YYNGEE. CDR3 nucleotides: TGTGCCAGCAGCGTCGGGACACGGAGCTCCTACGAGCAGTACTTC. Residues: CASSVGTRSSYEQYF.

The chain is built from TRBV4-3 and TRBJ2-1; 9 bases match TRBD1. CDR1 LGHNA and CDR2 YSLEER come from the germline V gene. Trimming took 0 bases from V and 2 from J; bases not matched to a gene: 2. CDR3 length equals 16 residues. This chain's CDR3 is CASSQDWTGAYNEQFF. The CDR3, as DNA: TGCGCCAGCAGCCAAGATTGGACAGGGGCCTACAATGAGCAGTTCTTC.

This chain connects TRBV5-1 to TRBJ1-2; 7 bases match TRBD1. CDR1 is SGHRS and CDR2 is YFSETQ in the germline V gene. The CDR3 length is 16 residues. The V and J ends lost 4 bases and 2 bases, in that order; junction bases with no gene match: 11. This CDR3 reads CASSLGLGQPNYGYTF. Here the CDR3 DNA reads TGCGCCAGCAGCCTAGGGCTGGGACAGCCGAACTATGGCTACACCTTC. Filled out from reference TRBV5-1 and TRBJ1-2, the complete variable domain reads KAGVTQTPRYLIKTRGQQVTLSCSPISGHRSVSWYQQTPGQGLQFLFEYFSETQRNKGNFPGRFSGRQFSNSRSEMNVSTLELGDSALYLCASSLGLGQPNYGYTFGSGTRLTVV.

The chain recombines TRBV7-9 with TRBJ2-5, with TRBD2 matching over 7 bases. V lost 5 bases, J lost 5 bases, and 17 bases stayed unmatched. This CDR3 spans 17 amino acids. The germline V gene has CDR1 SEHNR and CDR2 FQNEAQ (reference sequence). For the CDR3, the DNA is TGTGCCAGCAGCACCTGGGAGGGCAGCCAAGGGCGGGAGACCCAGTACTTC. Amino acids: CASSTWEGSQGRETQYF.

V gene TRBV7-9 combines with J gene TRBJ2-7; D gene ambiguous. CDR1 is SEHNR, CDR2 FQNEAQ, per germline (reference sequence). The CDR3 spans 14 residues. Trimming removed 2 bases at V and 0 bases at J, with 8 bases between. The chain's CDR3 is CASSLMSGSYEQYF. The CDR3 bases are TGTGCCAGCAGCTTAATGTCAGGCTCCTACGAGCAGTACTTC.

The chain is built from TRBV7-2 and TRBJ2-1, with D possibly TRBD2 on 7 matching bases. V was cut by 5 bases and J by 7 bases, with 15 bases left in between. In germline, CDR1 is SGHTA, CDR2 FQGNSA. This CDR3 region has 14 residues. The CDR3 reads CASSGRGPLNEQFF. CDR3 sequence (DNA): TGTGCCAGCAGCGGGCGGGGGCCTTTAAATGAGCAGTTCTTC.

The chain employs TRBV27 and TRBJ2-3; TRBD1 matches 9 bases. From germline, CDR1 is MNHEY and CDR2 SMNVEV (reference sequence). J gave up 4 bases and V 6 bases, and 11 bases lay outside the gene matches. The CDR3 extends over 16 amino acids. CDR3 amino acids: CASRIHRGLKADTQYF. CDR3 DNA sequence: TGTGCCAGCAGAATACACAGGGGGCTGAAAGCAGATACGCAGTATTTT.

The genes are TRBV6-1 and TRBJ1-3; D perhaps matches TRBD1 (6 bases). Trimming removed 8 bases at V and 2 bases at J, with 10 bases between. Germline lookup yields CDR1 MNHNS and CDR2 SASEGT. The CDR3 spans 13 residues. This CDR3 reads CASYNRAGNTIYF. The DNA of the CDR3 is TGTGCCAGCTACAACAGGGCTGGAAACACCATATATTTT.

This chain joins TRBV18 and TRBJ2-2; D gene ambiguous. The V gene's germline CDR1 is KGHSH and CDR2 LQKENI. With 3 bases removed from V and 0 bases from J, the gap between germline ends came to 8 bases. CDR3 size: 15 residues. The CDR3 spells CASSPWQANTGELFF. The CDR3 region has the DNA TGTGCCAGCTCACCGTGGCAGGCGAACACCGGGGAGCTGTTTTTT.

This clone was picked up a small number of times. The chain uses TRBV7-2 and TRBJ2-7; 8 bases fit TRBD1. CDR3 length equals 14 residues. Unmatched junction bases numbered 7, after V lost 3 bases and J lost 6 bases. Germline V CDR1 and CDR2: SGHTA, FQGNSA. The CDR3 spells CASSFGQGGFEQYF. As DNA, the CDR3 is TGTGCCAGCAGCTTTGGACAGGGCGGCTTCGAGCAGTACTTC.

The gene calls are TRBV7-2 and TRBJ2-3; no definite D call. The V end was cut by 3 bases, the J end by 0 bases, with 10 bases between. The CDR3 contains 15 residues. CDR1 is SGHTA, CDR2 FQGNSA, per germline. This CDR3 reads CASSFKAESTDTQYF. The CDR3 DNA follows: TGTGCCAGCAGCTTTAAGGCGGAAAGCACAGATACGCAGTATTTT.

CDR3 amino acids: CAWSVGQGRSYGYTF. CDR3 in DNA: TGTGCCTGGAGTGTCGGACAGGGGCGAAGCTATGGCTACACCTTC. The chain joins TRBV30 to TRBJ1-2; TRBD1 agrees at 9 bases. With 0 bases clipped from V and 4 bases from J, the junction kept 6 bases outside the gene matches. CDR1 GTSNPN and CDR2 SVGIG come from the germline V gene (reference sequence). The CDR3 spans 15 residues.

The chain combines TRBV7-9 with TRBJ2-5; 7 bases fit TRBD1. The CDR3 extends over 14 amino acids. CDR1 SEHNR and CDR2 FQNEAQ come from the germline V gene (reference sequence). Germline trimming cut 4 bases from V and 1 base from J; bases unmatched to any gene: 3. CDR3 protein: CASSSRDSQETQYF. CDR3 nucleotides: TGTGCCAGCAGCTCCCGGGACAGCCAAGAGACCCAGTACTTC.

V gene TRBV30 combines with J gene TRBJ1-5; 8 bases are shared with TRBD1. The germline gives CDR1 GTSNPN, CDR2 SVGIG (reference sequence). This CDR3 spans 18 amino acids. V was pared by 2 bases and J by 2 bases, with 14 bases of the junction left unmatched. The CDR3 spells CAWSRRDRGLGGNQPQHF. CDR3 coding DNA: TGTGCCTGGAGTAGGAGAGACAGGGGACTTGGGGGCAATCAGCCCCAGCATTTT. Complete variable domain (other parts from reference TRBV30 and TRBJ1-5): SQTIHQWPATLVQPVGSPLSLECTVEGTSNPNLYWYRQAAGRGLQLLFYSVGIGQISSEVPQNLSASRPQDRQFILSSKKLLLSDSGFYLCAWSRRDRGLGGNQPQHFGDGTRLSIL.

The genes are TRBV6-1 and TRBJ1-2; 7 bases are a match to TRBD1. Germline V gene sequence: CDR1 MNHNS, CDR2 SASEGT. CDR3 length equals 14 residues. V was pared by 5 bases and J by 5 bases, with 8 bases of the junction left unmatched. The CDR3 here is CASSFRGPGYGYTF. The CDR3 region has the DNA TGTGCCAGCAGTTTTAGGGGGCCGGGTTATGGCTACACCTTC.